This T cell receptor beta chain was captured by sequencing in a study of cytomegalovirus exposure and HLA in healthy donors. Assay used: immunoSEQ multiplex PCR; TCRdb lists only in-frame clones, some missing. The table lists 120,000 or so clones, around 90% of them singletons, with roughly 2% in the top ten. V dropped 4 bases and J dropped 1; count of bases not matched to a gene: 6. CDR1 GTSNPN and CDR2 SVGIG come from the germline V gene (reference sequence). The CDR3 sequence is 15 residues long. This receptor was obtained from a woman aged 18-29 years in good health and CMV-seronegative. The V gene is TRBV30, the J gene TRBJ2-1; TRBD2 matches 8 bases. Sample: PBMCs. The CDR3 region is CAWNPTGGSYNEQFF. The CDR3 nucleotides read TGTGCCTGGAACCCTACGGGAGGGTCCTACAATGAGCAGTTCTTC.